A single sample is the source of the 26 T cell receptor beta chains below, sequenced in a study of blood T cell repertoires in COVID-19. The repertoire was sequenced with immunoSEQ multiplex PCR; TCRdb's copy has only in-frame clones and lacks some. The table shows approximately 200,000 clones, with 70% to 90% occurring only once. What was sequenced was peripheral blood. These receptor sequences come from a human donor with active or convalescent COVID-19. The donor label of this sample is uncertain.

This clone has just one count. The rearrangement uses TRBV6-1 and TRBJ1-1; D remains ambiguous. The CDR3 consists of 14 residues. Germline CDR1 MNHNS, CDR2 SASEGT. The V end lost 1 base, the J end lost 4 bases, and 10 bases lay between the germline ends. Here the CDR3 DNA reads TGTGCCAGCAGTGAAGGGTCGTGGAGCACTGAAGCTTTCTTT. Protein sequence: CASSEGSWSTEAFF.

The chain couples TRBV6-1 to TRBJ1-2; no reliable D call. CDR3 length: 12 residues. The V and J ends lost 2 bases and 2 bases respectively, with 3 bases between them. Germline CDR1 reads MNHNS; CDR2 reads SASEGT. The CDR3 is CASSETNYGYTF. The CDR3 bases are TGTGCCAGCAGTGAAACAAACTATGGCTACACCTTC.

This clone was counted only a few times. The chain employs TRBV7-9 and TRBJ1-2; D perhaps matches TRBD1 (5 bases). The CDR3 is made up of 13 amino acids. Trimming cost V 5 bases and J 10 bases, with 17 bases left between them. CDR1 is SEHNR, CDR2 FQNEAQ, per germline (reference sequence). The CDR3 protein is CASSLKGTGHYTF. CDR3 DNA sequence: TGTGCCAGCAGCCTTAAAGGCACAGGACACTACACCTTC. The full variable domain, completed using reference TRBV7-9 and TRBJ1-2, is DTGVSQNPRHKITKRGQNVTFRCDPISEHNRLYWYRQTLGQGPEFLTYFQNEAQLEKSRLLSDRFSAERPKGSFSTLEIQRTEQGDSAMYLCASSLKGTGHYTFGSGTRLTVV.

The gene calls are TRBV24-1 and TRBJ1-1; D gene uncertain. Trimming shortened V by 3 bases and J by 1 base, and 5 bases separated the two germline ends. CDR3 length equals 13 residues. Germline V CDR1 and CDR2: KGHDR, SFDVKD. The CDR3 spells CATSDIWNTEAFF. The CDR3 DNA sequence: TGTGCCACCAGTGATATATGGAACACTGAAGCTTTCTTT.

The gene calls are TRBV24-1 and TRBJ1-1, with 7 bases aligning to TRBD1. Trimming removed 4 bases from V and 0 bases from J; junction bases left unmatched: 10. This CDR3 is built from 17 residues. Germline lookup yields CDR1 KGHDR and CDR2 SFDVKD. The CDR3 region is CATSDPTGRPMNTEAFF. The DNA of the CDR3 is TGTGCCACCAGTGACCCGACAGGGAGACCAATGAACACTGAAGCTTTCTTT.

The chain is built from TRBV9 and TRBJ1-1; D is uncertain. V was shortened by 2 bases and J by 2 bases, with 10 bases between the two germline ends. This CDR3 region has 14 residues. CDR1 is SGDLS, CDR2 YYNGEE, per germline. CDR3 sequence (DNA): TGTGCCAGCAGCGTCGGCGGATTCAACACTGAAGCTTTCTTT. Its translation is CASSVGGFNTEAFF.

This chain links TRBV7-6 with TRBJ2-2; 11 bases are a match to TRBD1. The CDR3 extends over 16 amino acids. The V gene end was trimmed by 2 bases and the J gene end by 6 bases; junction bases not matched to a gene: 5. Germline V lookup: CDR1 SGHVS, CDR2 FNYEAQ. CDR3: CASSLPRTGGSGELFF. In DNA form, the CDR3 reads TGTGCCAGCAGCTTACCCCGGACAGGGGGCTCCGGGGAGCTGTTTTTT. Looking up the rest from reference TRBV7-6 and TRBJ2-2 gives the full variable domain: GAGVSQSPRYKVTKRGQDVALRCDPISGHVSLYWYRQALGQGPEFLTYFNYEAQQDKSGLPNDRFSAERPEGSISTLTIQRTEQRDSAMYRCASSLPRTGGSGELFFGEGSRLTVL.

V usage is TRBV6-1 and J usage is TRBJ1-2; D perhaps matches TRBD1 (5 bases). The germline V gene encodes CDR1 MNHNS and CDR2 SASEGT. Trimming cost V 3 bases and J 11 bases, with 13 bases left between them. This CDR3 has 12 amino acids. CDR3 coding DNA: TGTGCCAGCAGTGAGATCTACGGGGGTTACACCTTC. Protein product: CASSEIYGGYTF.

This chain links TRBV5-5 with TRBJ2-2; TRBD2 matches at 10 bases. Germline lookup yields CDR1 SGHKS and CDR2 YYEKEE (reference sequence). The CDR3 consists of 16 residues. The V segment lost 2 bases and the J segment 1 base; nucleotides outside the gene matches: 2. CDR3 amino acids: CASSFLAGENTGELFF. The CDR3 nucleotides read TGTGCCAGCAGCTTTCTAGCGGGGGAGAACACCGGGGAGCTGTTTTTT.

The chain is built from TRBV24-1 and TRBJ2-3; 11 nucleotides match TRBD2. This CDR3 contains 16 residues. J lost 6 bases, V lost 4 bases, and 8 bases had no gene match. Germline V gene sequence: CDR1 KGHDR, CDR2 SFDVKD. In DNA, the CDR3 is TGTGCCACCAGTGACTTATTAGCGGGGGGGCCGGATACGCAGTATTTT. Translated: CATSDLLAGGPDTQYF.

This clone has just a few counts. The J gene is TRBJ2-2, the V gene TRBV5-1, with D perhaps matching TRBD1 (6 bases). V was shortened by 0 bases and J by 3 bases, with 9 bases between the two germline ends. Germline assignment: CDR1 SGHRS and CDR2 YFSETQ. The length of the CDR3 is 15 residues. The chain's CDR3 is CASSLEGQYTGELFF. In nucleotides, the CDR3 is TGCGCCAGCAGCTTGGAAGGACAGTACACCGGGGAGCTGTTTTTT. Drawing the rest from reference TRBV5-1 and TRBJ2-2, the complete variable domain is KAGVTQTPRYLIKTRGQQVTLSCSPISGHRSVSWYQQTPGQGLQFLFEYFSETQRNKGNFPGRFSGRQFSNSRSEMNVSTLELGDSALYLCASSLEGQYTGELFFGEGSRLTVL.

The CDR3 nucleotides read TGCGCCAGCAGCTCACAGGGATCGGAGACCCAGTACTTC. This translates into CASSSQGSETQYF. The chain combines TRBV10-2 with TRBJ2-5; D might be TRBD1 (6 bases). The germline V gene has CDR1 WSHSY and CDR2 SAAADI. V was pared by 6 bases and J by 5 bases, with 13 bases between. The CDR3 contains 13 residues.

The chain has TRBV6-6 and TRBJ2-6, with a tentative D call TRBD1 (5 bases). V gave up 5 bases and J gave up 0 bases, with 5 bases separating them. Germline V lookup: CDR1 MNHNY, CDR2 SVGAGI (reference sequence). This CDR3 spans 14 amino acids. The CDR3 loop reads CASSRGSGANVLTF. The CDR3 DNA sequence: TGTGCCAGCAGTAGGGGCTCTGGGGCCAACGTCCTGACTTTC.

J is TRBJ1-5 and V is TRBV7-2; perhaps TRBD1 as D (6 bases). The CDR3 sequence is 13 residues long. V lost 2 bases and J lost 9, with 11 bases in between. Per the germline V gene, CDR1 is SGHTA and CDR2 is FQGNSA. This CDR3 reads CASSLQGRGPQHF. The CDR3 DNA reads TGTGCCAGCAGCTTACAGGGGAGAGGGCCCCAGCATTTT.

This clone turned up a few times. The chain joins TRBV3-1 (or the pseudogene TRBV3-2) to TRBJ2-1; 12 positions agree with TRBD2. Germline-derived CDR1 and CDR2 are LGHDT and YNNKEL (reference sequence). The CDR3 spans 15 residues. Trimming at V came to 3 bases and at J to 6 bases, leaving 3 bases not matched to a gene. For the CDR3, the DNA is TGTGCCAGCAGCCAGGGACTAGCGGGCGGCAATGAGCAGTTCTTC. Encoded protein: CASSQGLAGGNEQFF.

This sequence joins TRBV6-5 and TRBJ2-3, with 7 bases aligning to TRBD1. CDR3 length equals 15 residues. Trimming cost V 9 bases and J 3 bases; bases outside gene matches: 12. Germline V CDR1 and CDR2: MNHEY, SVGAGI. CDR3 DNA: TGTGCCAGTTACCAAGCCCGGGACAGAACAGATACGCAGTATTTT. Its translation: CASYQARDRTDTQYF.

This clone was detected once. The chain is built from TRBV19 and TRBJ2-3; the match to TRBD1 covers 9 bases. Germline CDR1 and CDR2: LNHDA and SQIVND (reference sequence). Losses at the gene ends were 4 bases for V and 1 base for J; bases not matched to a gene: 6. The CDR3 consists of 16 residues. CDR3 DNA sequence: TGTGCCAGTAGTACGGACAGGGGAAGAGGCACAGATACGCAGTATTTT. It specifies CASSTDRGRGTDTQYF. Based on the CDR3 plus reference TRBV19 and TRBJ2-3, the full variable domain is DGGITQSPKYLFRKEGQNVTLSCEQNLNHDAMYWYRQDPGQGLRLIYYSQIVNDFQKGDIAEGYSVSREKKESFPLTVTSAQKNPTAFYLCASSTDRGRGTDTQYFGPGTRLTVL.

This clone has just a few counts. The V call is TRBV11-3, the J call TRBJ1-1; D remains unclear. This CDR3 comprises 14 residues. The V gene lost 2 bases and the J gene lost 0 bases, with 7 bases spanning the gap. Looked up from germline, CDR1 is SGHNT and CDR2 is YENEEA. The DNA of the CDR3 is TGTGCCAGCAGCTTATCCAGGATGAACACTGAAGCTTTCTTT. Translation: CASSLSRMNTEAFF.

The rearrangement uses TRBV19 and TRBJ2-1; 11 positions match TRBD2. The germline gives CDR1 LNHDA, CDR2 SQIVND (reference sequence). CDR3 length: 15 residues. Trimming took 5 bases from V and 2 from J; bases not matched to a gene: 2. The CDR3 here is CASSATSGAYNEQFF. For the CDR3, the DNA is TGTGCCAGTAGTGCGACTAGCGGGGCCTACAATGAGCAGTTCTTC.

This chain links TRBV7-9 with TRBJ2-5; 8 bases map to TRBD1. Trimming at V came to 6 bases and at J to 1 base, leaving 13 bases not matched to a gene. From germline, CDR1 is SEHNR and CDR2 FQNEAQ (reference sequence). This CDR3 has 17 residues. Here the CDR3 DNA reads TGTGCCAGCAGTTTCCCTGCCACAGGGGGGACCCAAGAGACCCAGTACTTC. This encodes CASSFPATGGTQETQYF. Filled out from reference TRBV7-9 and TRBJ2-5, the complete variable domain reads DTGVSQNPRHKITKRGQNVTFRCDPISEHNRLYWYRQTLGQGPEFLTYFQNEAQLEKSRLLSDRFSAERPKGSFSTLEIQRTEQGDSAMYLCASSFPATGGTQETQYFGPGTRLLVL.

CDR3: CASSFHKAELFF. The DNA for the CDR3 is TGTGCCAGCAGCTTCCACAAGGCGGAACTGTTTTTT. The rearrangement joins TRBV7-9 to TRBJ1-4; D gene ambiguous. Germline V gene data show CDR1 as SEHNR and CDR2 as FQNEAQ (reference sequence). This CDR3 spans 12 amino acids. Trimming stripped 3 bases from V and 12 bases from J, with 11 bases between.

J is TRBJ2-5 and V is TRBV25-1; possible D gene TRBD1, 5 bases. The V end lost 2 bases, the J end lost 2 bases, and 9 bases lay between the germline ends. The CDR3 sequence is 14 residues long. CDR1 is MGHDK and CDR2 is SYGVNS in the germline V gene. Written as DNA, the CDR3 is TGTGCCAGCAGTGAAGGGGCTGAGCAAGAGACCCAGTACTTC. Residues: CASSEGAEQETQYF.

The rearrangement links TRBV6-6 to TRBJ2-2; TRBD1 aligns across 7 bases. CDR3 length: 15 amino acids. The V gene's germline CDR1 is MNHNY and CDR2 SVGAGI (reference sequence). The ends lost 0 bases at V and 7 bases at J; junction bases unmatched: 5. The CDR3 DNA reads TGTGCCAGCAGTTACTCTCTTGACAGGGACGGGGAGCTGTTTTTT. Its protein product is CASSYSLDRDGELFF.

This clone was detected once. The V gene is TRBV27, the J gene TRBJ2-5; D is ambiguous. CDR1 and CDR2 (germline): MNHEY, SMNVEV (reference sequence). The V end was cut by 1 base, the J end by 3 bases, with 9 bases between. The CDR3 length is 14 residues. DNA of the CDR3: TGTGCCAGCAGTTTATGGGCAGCTAAAGAGACCCAGTACTTC. Its translation: CASSLWAAKETQYF.

The CDR3 sequence: CASSLADRGRAEAFF. The CDR3 region has the DNA TGTGCCAGCAGCTTAGCTGACAGGGGGCGGGCTGAAGCTTTCTTT. The chain combines TRBV11-2 with TRBJ1-1; TRBD1 aligns across 10 bases. This CDR3 comprises 15 residues. In germline, CDR1 is SGHAT, CDR2 FQNNGV. J was trimmed by 6 bases and V by 1 base; bases with no gene match: 5.

Only one count was recorded for this clone. The CDR3 is CASSPGGPTDTQYF. For the CDR3, the DNA is TGTGCCAGCAGTCCCGGCGGGCCCACAGATACGCAGTATTTT. The chain carries TRBV6-5 and TRBJ2-3, with D maybe TRBD2 (5 bases). Germline-derived CDR1 and CDR2 are MNHEY and SVGAGI. The CDR3 has 14 residues. The V end was cut by 5 bases, the J end by 2 bases, with 11 bases between.